This T cell receptor (beta chain) was identified in a study of CD8 T cells in Susac syndrome. TCR beta was sequenced from blood CD8+ and CD4+ T cells. FACS enriched CD8+ TEMRA cells, while bulk CD8+ and CD4+ were negatively isolated. V shed 5 bases, J shed 1 base, and the junction held 1 base outside the gene matches. The CDR3 runs 14 residues. CDR1 and CDR2 (germline): SNHLY, FYNNEI. The RNA, about 0.5 to 1 ug, was put through reverse transcription using random hexamers. TCRdb ran MiXCR on the immunoSEQ multiplex PCR reads and lists one entry per CDR3 protein. Among about 140,000 distinct CDR3 sequences listed, approximately 96% were seen once.

The source is a human donor with Susac syndrome. Sample: CD4+ T cells from PBMCs. This sequence joins TRBV2 and TRBJ2-4; 8 nucleotides align to TRBD1. CDR3 coding DNA: TGTGCCAGCAGTAGGGACAGGGCCAAAAACATTCAGTACTTC. It translates to CASSRDRAKNIQYF.